This TCR beta chain was sequenced during a study of T-cell reconstitution after alpha-beta-depleted transplantation in children. This clonotype was recorded a few times. Preparation of the TCRbeta library used unique molecular identifiers. Each CDR3 protein gets one entry after TCRdb re-called the PCR reads with MiXCR. The table lists hundreds of thousands of distinct CDR3 sequences, under 15% of them singletons. Germline loops: CDR1 DFQATT, CDR2 SNEGSKA (reference sequence). Trimming took 5 bases from V and 1 from J; bases not matched to a gene: 9. This CDR3 is 15 amino acids long. The gene calls are TRBV20-1 and TRBJ2-3; TRBD1 matches at 7 bases. The material sequenced was PBMCs, taken before TCRalphabeta/CD19-depleted stem cell transplant. The receptor was derived from a girl aged 2 to 9 with congenital amegakaryocytic thrombocytopenia, due to receive a stem cell transplant. This chain's CDR3 is CSAALTGQRTDTQYF. In DNA, the CDR3 is TGCAGTGCTGCCCTGACGGGACAGCGCACAGATACGCAGTATTTT.